Listed below are T cell receptor beta chains from one sample, sequenced in a study of preoperative IRX-2 immunotherapy in early breast cancer. Sequenced by immunoSEQ multiplex PCR; TCRdb stores in-frame clones only, minus some. The sample records roughly 11,000 clones, roughly 76% being singletons. The specimen was lymph node tissue, collected before IRX-2 immunotherapy. The receptor set was obtained from a human donor with breast cancer. The CDR3 runs from the conserved cysteine through the conserved F or W. D genes are given only for firm matches. A row's size may be missing; if present it is once, few, many or a size class.

clone_size: -
d_call: TRBD2
j_call: TRBJ2-1
v_call: TRBV6-8
cdr3_aa: CASSYVGTSGSGGGGEQFF
cdr3_nt: TGTGCCAGCAGTTATGTAGGGACTAGCGGGAGCGGGGGTGGGGGAGAGCAGTTCTTC

clone_size: once
d_call: -
j_call: TRBJ2-1
v_call: TRBV19
cdr3_aa: CASRGSYNEQFF
cdr3_nt: TGTGCCAGTAGAGGCTCCTACAATGAGCAGTTCTTC

clone_size: -
d_call: -
j_call: TRBJ2-3
v_call: TRBV23-1
cdr3_aa: CASSSGSTDTQYF
cdr3_nt: TGCGCTAGCAGCTCGGGGAGCACAGATACGCAGTATTTT

clone_size: -
d_call: -
j_call: TRBJ1-2
v_call: TRBV5-1
cdr3_aa: CASSRNRDSGGYTF
cdr3_nt: TGCGCCAGCAGCCGCAACCGGGACTCCGGTGGCTACACCTTC

clone_size: -
d_call: TRBD2
j_call: TRBJ2-1
v_call: TRBV15
cdr3_aa: CATSRGTSGSGGEQFF
cdr3_nt: TGTGCCACCAGCCGCGGGACTAGCGGGAGCGGGGGTGAGCAGTTCTTC

clone_size: few
d_call: -
j_call: TRBJ2-2
v_call: TRBV11-3
cdr3_aa: CASSQGFRDTGELFF
cdr3_nt: TGTGCCAGCAGCCAGGGGTTCCGAGACACCGGGGAGCTGTTTTTT

clone_size: -
d_call: TRBD1
j_call: TRBJ2-2
v_call: TRBV6-8
cdr3_aa: CASSYGGQGFTGELFF
cdr3_nt: TGTGCCAGCAGTTACGGGGGACAGGGGTTTACCGGGGAGCTGTTTTTT

clone_size: -
d_call: -
j_call: TRBJ2-5
v_call: TRBV11-1
cdr3_aa: CASSAPGTRETQYF
cdr3_nt: TGTGCCAGCAGCGCGCCCGGGACGAGAGAGACCCAGTACTTC

clone_size: few
d_call: -
j_call: TRBJ1-4
v_call: TRBV6-8
cdr3_aa: CASSYVVGTEKLFF
cdr3_nt: TGTGCCAGCAGTTACGTCGTAGGGACTGAAAAACTGTTTTTT

clone_size: once
d_call: TRBD1
j_call: TRBJ1-5
v_call: TRBV6-8
cdr3_aa: CASSPGQFQPQHF
cdr3_nt: TGTGCCAGCAGTCCGGGACAGTTTCAGCCCCAGCATTTT

clone_size: -
d_call: TRBD2
j_call: TRBJ2-3
v_call: TRBV5-1
cdr3_aa: CASSPLAGAEDTQYF
cdr3_nt: TGCGCCAGCAGTCCTCTAGCGGGAGCGGAAGATACGCAGTATTTT

clone_size: medium-sized
d_call: TRBD1
j_call: TRBJ1-1
v_call: TRBV11-3
cdr3_aa: CASSWDAGGYKDTEAFF
cdr3_nt: TGTGCCAGCAGCTGGGATGCAGGGGGGTATAAGGACACTGAAGCTTTCTTT

clone_size: few
d_call: -
j_call: TRBJ1-5
v_call: TRBV11-3
cdr3_aa: CASSLGGYSNQPQHF
cdr3_nt: TGTGCCAGCAGCTTGGGCGGTTATAGCAATCAGCCCCAGCATTTT

clone_size: -
d_call: -
j_call: TRBJ1-5
v_call: TRBV28
cdr3_aa: CASSAGSKQAQHF
cdr3_nt: TGTGCCAGCAGCGCGGGAAGTAAACAGGCCCAGCATTTT

clone_size: few
d_call: -
j_call: TRBJ2-5
v_call: TRBV15
cdr3_aa: CATSRDEGLRETQYF
cdr3_nt: TGTGCCACCAGCAGAGATGAAGGGCTCAGGGAGACCCAGTACTTC

clone_size: -
d_call: TRBD2
j_call: TRBJ2-2
v_call: TRBV19
cdr3_aa: CASSIGLAGGRDTGELFF
cdr3_nt: TGTGCCAGTAGTATAGGGCTAGCGGGAGGGCGCGACACCGGGGAGCTGTTTTTT

clone_size: -
d_call: -
j_call: TRBJ1-4
v_call: TRBV30
cdr3_aa: CAWSVGNANEKLFF
cdr3_nt: TGTGCCTGGAGTGTAGGAAACGCTAATGAAAAACTGTTTTTT

clone_size: once
d_call: -
j_call: TRBJ2-7
v_call: TRBV6-8
cdr3_aa: CASQGMGSYEQYF
cdr3_nt: TGTGCCAGCCAAGGTATGGGGTCCTACGAGCAGTACTTC

clone_size: -
d_call: TRBD1
j_call: TRBJ2-4
v_call: TRBV19
cdr3_aa: CASSIPGTGKNIQYF
cdr3_nt: TGTGCCAGTAGTATTCCGGGGACAGGGAAAAACATTCAGTACTTC

clone_size: -
d_call: TRBD1
j_call: TRBJ1-1
v_call: TRBV5-1
cdr3_aa: CASSPGTGDTEAFF
cdr3_nt: TGCGCCAGCAGCCCCGGGACAGGGGATACTGAAGCTTTCTTT

clone_size: -
d_call: TRBD1
j_call: TRBJ1-1
v_call: TRBV9
cdr3_aa: CASRYRTGGSNTEAFF
cdr3_nt: TGTGCCAGCAGGTATAGGACAGGGGGATCGAACACTGAAGCTTTCTTT

clone_size: -
d_call: -
j_call: TRBJ1-1
v_call: TRBV18
cdr3_aa: CASSPQERSTEAFF
cdr3_nt: TGTGCTAGCTCACCACAGGAAAGGAGCACTGAAGCTTTCTTT

clone_size: -
d_call: -
j_call: TRBJ2-1
v_call: TRBV15
cdr3_aa: CATSRLGLTSSYNEQFF
cdr3_nt: TGTGCCACCAGCAGACTAGGACTCACGAGCTCCTACAATGAGCAGTTCTTC

clone_size: -
d_call: -
j_call: TRBJ2-3
v_call: TRBV19
cdr3_aa: CASSIDSRVRTDTQYF
cdr3_nt: TGTGCCAGTAGTATAGATTCGAGGGTCCGCACAGATACGCAGTATTTT

clone_size: few
d_call: -
j_call: TRBJ1-3
v_call: TRBV19
cdr3_aa: CASSWQSGNTIYF
cdr3_nt: TGTGCCAGTAGTTGGCAGTCTGGAAACACCATATATTTT

clone_size: -
d_call: -
j_call: TRBJ2-1
v_call: TRBV11-3
cdr3_aa: CASSLERTSYNEQFF
cdr3_nt: TGTGCCAGCAGCTTAGAGCGGACCAGCTACAATGAGCAGTTCTTC

clone_size: -
d_call: TRBD2
j_call: TRBJ2-7
v_call: TRBV28
cdr3_aa: CASSLSRTSGRAIKSYEQYF
cdr3_nt: TGTGCCAGCAGTTTATCCAGGACTAGCGGGAGGGCCATAAAATCCTACGAGCAGTACTTC

clone_size: few
d_call: -
j_call: TRBJ2-3
v_call: TRBV19
cdr3_aa: CASSRLGAPSTDTQYF
cdr3_nt: TGTGCCAGTAGTAGGCTGGGGGCTCCAAGCACAGATACGCAGTATTTT

clone_size: -
d_call: -
j_call: TRBJ1-5
v_call: TRBV11-3
cdr3_aa: CASSLVPGASDQPQHF
cdr3_nt: TGTGCCAGCAGCTTAGTCCCCGGGGCGTCGGATCAGCCCCAGCATTTT

clone_size: -
d_call: -
j_call: TRBJ2-1
v_call: TRBV11-3
cdr3_aa: CASSSSAGPIPYNEQFF
cdr3_nt: TGTGCCAGCAGCTCGTCGGCGGGTCCAATCCCCTACAATGAGCAGTTCTTC

clone_size: -
d_call: TRBD1
j_call: TRBJ2-3
v_call: TRBV11-3
cdr3_aa: CASSLVILGTGNTDTQYF
cdr3_nt: TGTGCCAGCAGCTTAGTCATTTTAGGGACAGGGAACACAGATACGCAGTATTTT

clone_size: -
d_call: -
j_call: TRBJ2-7
v_call: TRBV18
cdr3_aa: CASSPGDRGYEQYF
cdr3_nt: TGTGCCAGCTCACCTGGAGACAGAGGGTACGAGCAGTACTTC

clone_size: few
d_call: -
j_call: TRBJ1-5
v_call: TRBV6-8
cdr3_aa: CASSWVADLGQPQHF
cdr3_nt: TGTGCCAGCAGTTGGGTGGCAGATCTCGGTCAGCCCCAGCATTTT

clone_size: -
d_call: -
j_call: TRBJ1-2
v_call: TRBV7-1
cdr3_aa: CASSSTRDRGVNDGYTF
cdr3_nt: TGTGCCAGCAGCTCGACTCGCGACAGAGGGGTCAACGATGGCTACACCTTC

clone_size: -
d_call: -
j_call: TRBJ1-5
v_call: TRBV23-1
cdr3_aa: CASSPPGGTYSNQPQHF
cdr3_nt: TGCGCCAGCAGCCCACCGGGGGGAACTTATAGCAATCAGCCCCAGCATTTT